The source of this T cell receptor beta chain is a study of T cells in tuberculosis. This table comes from immunoSEQ multiplex PCR, and its TCRdb copy is limited to in-frame clones, with some not included. The sample holds some 31,000 clones, 80% to 95% seen once. Between the trimmed V and J ends, which lost 0 bases and 10 bases, there was a span of 9 bases. The germline V gene has CDR1 GTSNPN and CDR2 SVGIG (reference sequence). The CDR3 has 11 residues. Specified time point: new active TB diagnosis, blood taken before or within 7 days of starting treatment. This material consisted of PBMCs, taken at tuberculosis diagnosis. V and J are TRBV30 and TRBJ1-2; D not resolved. This TCR was sampled from an adult with tuberculosis. CDR3 nucleotide sequence: TGTGCCTGGAGTGTAGGGAGCCACTACACCTTC. Protein: CAWSVGSHYTF.